The 21 T cell receptor beta chains presented below share a single source sample, sequenced in a study of neurological immune-mediated disorders. Each CDR3 protein gets one entry after TCRdb re-called the 5' RACE reads with MiXCR. The table lists roughly 31,000 distinct CDR3 sequences, over 4% of them singletons. Sequencing was carried out using PBMCs. These receptor sequences come from a man younger than 30 in good health.

The chain links TRBV3-1 to TRBJ2-3; 7 positions match TRBD2. Germline V gene sequence: CDR1 LGHDT, CDR2 YNNKEL (reference sequence). V was pared by 0 bases and J by 2 bases, with 8 bases of the junction left unmatched. CDR3 length equals 17 residues. The DNA for the CDR3 is TGTGCCAGCAGCCAAGATTTCAGCGGGGTGGTCACAGATACGCAGTATTTT. This encodes CASSQDFSGVVTDTQYF.

This clonotype was recorded at least ten times. V and J are TRBV7-3 and TRBJ2-2, with D perhaps TRBD1 or TRBD2 (5 bases each). The germline V gene encodes CDR1 SGHTA and CDR2 FQGTGA. The V and J ends lost 5 bases and 4 bases respectively, with 14 bases between them. This CDR3 spans 15 amino acids. The CDR3 region has the DNA TGTGCCAGCAGCCAACTAGGGACCAGCACCGGGGAGCTGTTTTTT. It is translated as CASSQLGTSTGELFF.

This clonotype was observed many times. The V call is TRBV20-1, the J call TRBJ1-1, with no clear D. Germline CDR1 reads DFQATT; CDR2 reads SNEGSKA (reference sequence). The CDR3 has 11 residues. Trimming removed 6 bases at V and 4 bases at J, with 9 bases between. The CDR3 region is CSASRATEAFF. Here the CDR3 DNA reads TGCAGTGCGTCAAGGGCCACTGAAGCTTTCTTT.

This clonotype showed up many times. The chain couples TRBV5-1 to TRBJ1-1; no firm D call. Trimming cost V 2 bases and J 1 base, with 6 bases left between them. Germline loops: CDR1 SGHRS, CDR2 YFSETQ. This CDR3 has 13 amino acids. CDR3 amino acids: CASSFQRNTEAFF. DNA for the CDR3: TGCGCCAGCAGCTTCCAGAGGAACACTGAAGCTTTCTTT.

This clonotype has at least ten counts. This chain connects TRBV29-1 to TRBJ1-2; 7 nucleotides line up with TRBD1. After removal of 3 bases from V and 6 bases from J, the junction contained 4 bases not matched to a gene. Germline V gene data show CDR1 as SQVTM and CDR2 as ANQGSEA. The CDR3 consists of 12 residues. CDR3 sequence: CSVDGQDDGYTF. The DNA for the CDR3 is TGCAGCGTTGATGGACAGGACGATGGCTACACCTTC. Based on the CDR3 plus reference TRBV29-1 and TRBJ1-2, the full variable domain is SAVISQKPSRDICQRGTSLTIQCQVDSQVTMMFWYRQQPGQSLTLIATANQGSEATYESGFVIDKFPISRPNLTFSTLTVSNMSPEDSSIYLCSVDGQDDGYTFGSGTRLTVV.

This clonotype was detected ten times or more. A read error may be the cause here, since a much bigger clone is one base away. V gene TRBV12-3 or TRBV12-4 combines with J gene TRBJ2-3, with D maybe TRBD1 (7 bases). The V gene lost 7 bases and the J gene lost 0 bases, with 14 bases spanning the gap. The CDR3 covers 15 residues. In DNA, the CDR3 is TGTGCCAGCATCCTACAGGGGACTAGCACAGATACGCAGTATTTT. It encodes CASILQGTSTDTQYF.

This clonotype showed up many times. The rearrangement uses TRBV6-1 and TRBJ2-1; TRBD1 aligns across 9 bases. Trimming took 3 bases from V and 7 from J; bases not matched to a gene: 7. The CDR3 length is 15 residues. Germline V CDR1 and CDR2: MNHNS, SASEGT. This CDR3 is CASSDVGQGRNEQFF. The CDR3 DNA reads as TGTGCCAGCAGTGATGTGGGACAGGGACGTAATGAGCAGTTCTTC.

This clonotype was seen ten or more times. The CDR3 DNA reads as TGTGCCAGCAGCTTCAAAGGGGAAGAGACCCAGTACTTC. It yields the protein CASSFKGEETQYF. The chain joins TRBV7-2 to TRBJ2-5, with D tentatively TRBD1 (5 bases). V gave up 3 bases and J gave up 3 bases, with 8 bases separating them. CDR1 SGHTA and CDR2 FQGNSA come from the germline V gene. The CDR3 length is 13 residues.

This clonotype was recorded many times. The chain links TRBV7-9 to TRBJ1-1; D possibly corresponds to TRBD1 (6 bases). V was trimmed by 4 bases and J by 2 bases, leaving 8 bases between them. Germline loops: CDR1 SEHNR, CDR2 FQNEAQ (reference sequence). The CDR3 is 13 residues long. The CDR3 loop reads CASSSQGNTEAFF. The CDR3 nucleotides are TGTGCCAGCAGCTCACAGGGTAACACTGAAGCTTTCTTT.

There are many counts of this clonotype. The chain is built from TRBV5-1 and TRBJ1-3, with 10 positions matching TRBD1. The CDR3 contains 15 residues. The germline V gene encodes CDR1 SGHRS and CDR2 YFSETQ. Germline trimming cut 7 bases from V and 4 bases from J; bases unmatched to any gene: 8. This CDR3 is CASGLDRGKGNTIYF. CDR3 in DNA: TGCGCCAGCGGATTGGACAGGGGGAAAGGAAACACCATATATTTT. The full variable domain, completed using reference TRBV5-1 and TRBJ1-3, is KAGVTQTPRYLIKTRGQQVTLSCSPISGHRSVSWYQQTPGQGLQFLFEYFSETQRNKGNFPGRFSGRQFSNSRSEMNVSTLELGDSALYLCASGLDRGKGNTIYFGEGSWLTVV.

This clonotype turned up a few times. This sequence joins TRBV29-1 and TRBJ1-1; 7 bases are shared with TRBD1. CDR3 length: 11 residues. J gave up 8 bases and V 6 bases, and 6 bases lay outside the gene matches. CDR1 is SQVTM, CDR2 ANQGSEA, per germline. Written as DNA, the CDR3 is TGCAGCGTGGGGGGGGGACAGGAAGCTTTCTTT. This codes for CSVGGGQEAFF.

This clonotype was seen repeatedly, ten times or more. This chain connects TRBV7-2 to TRBJ1-6, with D uncertain. There are 17 residues in the CDR3. Trimming took off 6 bases at V and 3 bases at J, with 18 bases between the two ends. Germline V CDR1 and CDR2: SGHTA, FQGNSA. The CDR3 coding sequence is TGTGCCAGCAGTCAAAACAGCCCAACCAACTATAATTCACCCCTCCACTTT. Residues: CASSQNSPTNYNSPLHF.

This clonotype was found many times. The V gene is TRBV5-1, the J gene TRBJ2-5; 11 bases are shared with TRBD1. This CDR3 comprises 18 residues. The V segment lost 5 bases and the J segment 5 bases; nucleotides outside the gene matches: 17. Looked up from germline, CDR1 is SGHRS and CDR2 is YFSETQ. Here the CDR3 reads CASSYGQGAGWVRETQYF. As DNA, the CDR3 is TGCGCCAGCAGTTACGGACAGGGGGCCGGATGGGTTCGGGAGACCCAGTACTTC.

Ten or more counts support this clonotype. The rearrangement links TRBV20-1 to TRBJ2-3; TRBD2 aligns across 8 bases. J was trimmed by 3 bases and V by 0 bases; bases with no gene match: 5. This CDR3 comprises 15 residues. CDR1 and CDR2 from the germline V gene are DFQATT and SNEGSKA (reference sequence). CDR3 DNA: TGCAGTGCTAGAGATCCGATAGCGGGAACAGATACGCAGTATTTT. This gives the protein CSARDPIAGTDTQYF.

This clonotype has ten or more counts. This rearrangement joins TRBV20-1 to TRBJ2-1; D unclear. Trimming pared 4 bases from V and 3 bases from J, leaving 4 bases between. Germline V gene lookup returns CDR1 DFQATT and CDR2 SNEGSKA (reference sequence). This CDR3 comprises 11 residues. The DNA for the CDR3 is TGCAGTGCTACAGACTACAATGAGCAGTTCTTC. Translated, it gives CSATDYNEQFF.

This clonotype is labeled as medium-sized. CDR3 protein: CSVWGEGAPGYGYTF. CDR3 sequence (DNA): TGCAGCGTTTGGGGTGAGGGGGCCCCCGGGTATGGCTACACCTTC. The chain joins TRBV29-1 to TRBJ1-2, with TRBD1 identical over 7 bases. Germline V lookup: CDR1 SQVTM, CDR2 ANQGSEA. The V segment lost 5 bases and the J segment 5 bases; nucleotides outside the gene matches: 14. The CDR3 sequence is 15 residues long. Based on the CDR3 plus reference TRBV29-1 and TRBJ1-2, the full variable domain is SAVISQKPSRDICQRGTSLTIQCQVDSQVTMMFWYRQQPGQSLTLIATANQGSEATYESGFVIDKFPISRPNLTFSTLTVSNMSPEDSSIYLCSVWGEGAPGYGYTFGSGTRLTVV.

This clonotype was found many times. This rearrangement joins TRBV10-1 to TRBJ2-3; D might be TRBD1 (5 bases). The V end lost 4 bases, the J end lost 1 base, and 12 bases lay between the germline ends. Germline V lookup: CDR1 WNHNN, CDR2 SYGVQD (reference sequence). This CDR3 has 15 amino acids. CDR3 bases: TGCGCCAGCAGTGCCCAGGGTGGTGGCACAGATACGCAGTATTTT. The encoded protein is CASSAQGGGTDTQYF.

In this sample, this clonotype turned up many times. The J gene is TRBJ1-6, the V gene TRBV3-1; the D gene is possibly TRBD1 (5 bases). The ends were cut back, 8 bases at V and 6 bases at J, with 17 bases in the middle. The V gene's germline CDR1 is LGHDT and CDR2 YNNKEL (reference sequence). The CDR3 has 15 amino acids. CDR3 in DNA: TGTGCCAGCGGAGACCAGGGTGACGGTAATTCACCCCTCCACTTT. The encoded protein is CASGDQGDGNSPLHF. The variable domain in full, with the rest retrieved from reference TRBV3-1 and TRBJ1-6, is DTAVSQTPKYLVTQMGNDKSIKCEQNLGHDTMYWYKQDSKKFLKIMFSYNNKELIINETVPNRFSPKSPDKAHLNLHINSLELGDSAVYFCASGDQGDGNSPLHFGNGTRLTVT.

This clonotype was counted ten times or more. The chain combines TRBV10-3 with TRBJ1-5; D is undetermined. This CDR3 is 17 amino acids long. Germline V gene lookup returns CDR1 ENHRY and CDR2 SYGVKD. The germline V and J ends were trimmed by 0 bases and 3 bases, with 15 bases remaining between them. CDR3 nucleotide sequence: TGTGCCATCAGTGAGTCCCAAGTCACAGCCATCAATCAGCCCCAGCATTTT. Its translation is CAISESQVTAINQPQHF.

This clonotype is labeled as medium-sized (0.01 to 0.1%). The gene calls are TRBV20-1 and TRBJ2-3; a possible D gene is TRBD1 (6 bases). V was trimmed by 6 bases and J by 0 bases, leaving 19 bases between them. CDR1 and CDR2 (germline): DFQATT, SNEGSKA (reference sequence). The CDR3 runs to 16 residues. CDR3 DNA: TGCAGTGCCAACAAGGTACAGGGCGTAAGCACAGATACGCAGTATTTT. Translation gives CSANKVQGVSTDTQYF.

This clonotype was found many times. This chain uses TRBV5-1 with TRBJ1-1; weak D call: TRBD1 (6 bases). Trimming took off 0 bases at V and 0 bases at J, with 9 bases between the two ends. The CDR3 is 15 residues long. Germline CDR1 reads SGHRS; CDR2 reads YFSETQ. CDR3: CASSLGTDVNTEAFF. Written as DNA, the CDR3 is TGCGCCAGCAGCTTGGGGACAGACGTGAACACTGAAGCTTTCTTT. The full variable domain, in which reference TRBV5-1 and TRBJ1-1 provide the parts outside the CDR3, is KAGVTQTPRYLIKTRGQQVTLSCSPISGHRSVSWYQQTPGQGLQFLFEYFSETQRNKGNFPGRFSGRQFSNSRSEMNVSTLELGDSALYLCASSLGTDVNTEAFFGQGTRLTVV.